The 30 T cell receptor beta chains below all came from one sample that was sequenced in a study of circulating and synovial CD4+ cells in juvenile arthritis. TCRdb keeps only in-frame clones here, not all; method: immunoSEQ multiplex PCR. The table has about 33,000 clones, 90% to 95% seen once; the top ten hold approximately 0.16%. The sample was CD4+ T cells from blood. Receptors were obtained from a human donor with juvenile idiopathic arthritis.

The genes are TRBV7-9 and TRBJ2-5; 8 nucleotides match TRBD2. The J call may be incorrect, as the DNA end agrees better with TRBJ2-7. This CDR3 has 14 amino acids. Germline V gene lookup returns CDR1 SEHNR and CDR2 FQNEAQ (reference sequence). CDR3 region: CASSFTGGTYEQYF. The CDR3 bases are TGTGCCAGCAGCTTCACGGGGGGGACCTACGAGCAGTACTTC.

This clone was observed once. The chain uses TRBV19 and TRBJ2-2, with a tentative D call TRBD1 (6 bases). The CDR3 sequence is 16 residues long. Germline values: CDR1 LNHDA, CDR2 SQIVND (reference sequence). With 3 bases removed from V and 1 base from J, the gap between germline ends came to 12 bases. The CDR3 DNA sequence: TGTGCCAGTAGTATCAACAGGGACATGAACACCGGGGAGCTGTTTTTT. Translation: CASSINRDMNTGELFF.

The rearrangement uses TRBV7-2 and TRBJ2-7; tentative D call: TRBD2 (6 bases). CDR3 length: 13 amino acids. The germline CDR1 and CDR2 sequences are SGHTA and FQGNSA. Trimming took off 4 bases at V and 3 bases at J, with 10 bases between the two ends. CDR3: CASSSDYFYEQYF. As DNA, the CDR3 is TGTGCCAGCAGCTCGGACTACTTCTACGAGCAGTACTTC.

The rearrangement uses TRBV5-1 and TRBJ2-7; D is ambiguous. V lost 3 bases to trimming and J lost 2 bases, with 3 bases between them. Germline V lookup: CDR1 SGHRS, CDR2 YFSETQ. This CDR3 region has 11 residues. The CDR3 coding sequence is TGCGCCAGCAGCTCCACCTACGAGCAGTACTTC. This gives the protein CASSSTYEQYF.

The chain recombines TRBV6-5 with TRBJ1-5, with D possibly matching TRBD1 (5 bases). Trimming cost V 6 bases and J 7 bases, with 10 bases left between them. The CDR3 sequence is 12 residues long. Germline lookup yields CDR1 MNHEY and CDR2 SVGAGI. The CDR3 DNA sequence: TGTGCCAGCAGCCAGGGTAGACAGCCCCAGCATTTT. Its protein product is CASSQGRQPQHF.

The CDR3 protein is CASSQGSPRRGQETQYF. The CDR3 region has the DNA TGTGCCAGCAGCCAAGGCTCCCCCCGGCGGGGGCAAGAGACCCAGTACTTC. J is TRBJ2-5 and V is TRBV4-2; 7 positions agree with TRBD2. The CDR3 length is 17 residues. CDR1 and CDR2 (germline): LGHNA, YNFKEQ. V shed 1 base, J shed 2 bases, and the junction held 10 bases outside the gene matches.

This rearrangement joins TRBV15 to TRBJ1-4, with unresolved D. The CDR3 contains 14 residues. CDR1 is LNHNV and CDR2 is YYDKDF in the germline V gene (reference sequence). The V end lost 1 base, the J end lost 5 bases, and 8 bases lay between the germline ends. In nucleotides, the CDR3 is TGTGCCACCAGCAGAGGATCGGTCAATGAAAAACTGTTTTTT. It yields the protein CATSRGSVNEKLFF.

V usage is TRBV11-2 and J usage is TRBJ2-5; 7 nucleotides align to TRBD1. The CDR3 runs to 16 residues. CDR1 is SGHAT, CDR2 FQNNGV, per germline. J was trimmed by 5 bases and V by 6 bases; bases with no gene match: 15. The CDR3 nucleotides are TGTGCCAGCAGTTCTATTAGACAGGGAGTAAGGGAGACCCAGTACTTC. The encoded protein is CASSSIRQGVRETQYF.

The rearrangement uses TRBV10-3 and TRBJ2-5, with D perhaps TRBD2 (6 bases). The end of the DNA fits TRBJ2-7 better, so the J call may be wrong. Germline lookup yields CDR1 ENHRY and CDR2 SYGVKD. CDR3 length: 12 residues. DNA of the CDR3: TGTGCCACGGGGCTAGGAGGGTACGAGCAGTACTTC. This encodes CATGLGGYEQYF.

This rearrangement joins TRBV6-1 to TRBJ1-2, with a tentative D call TRBD1 (5 bases). CDR1 and CDR2 from the germline V gene are MNHNS and SASEGT. The CDR3 runs to 13 residues. V was trimmed by 0 bases and J by 8 bases, leaving 10 bases between them. CDR3: CASSEAQGLGYTF. In DNA, the CDR3 is TGTGCCAGCAGTGAAGCGCAGGGTTTAGGCTACACCTTC.

This clone showed up just once. The rearrangement links TRBV4-2 to TRBJ1-1; 8 bases align to TRBD1. Germline V gene sequence: CDR1 LGHNA, CDR2 YNFKEQ. The V segment lost 0 bases and the J segment 2 bases; nucleotides outside the gene matches: 2. CDR3 length: 15 amino acids. CDR3 residues: CASSQDTGGNTEAFF. CDR3 in DNA: TGTGCCAGCAGCCAAGATACAGGGGGTAACACTGAAGCTTTCTTT.

The chain employs TRBV10-3 and TRBJ1-1; D ambiguous. Trimming left V 6 bases short and J 0 bases short, with 17 bases between. The CDR3 spans 16 residues. Germline V gives CDR1 ENHRY, CDR2 SYGVKD. CDR3: CAIRESNRLMNTEAFF. In nucleotides, the CDR3 is TGTGCCATCAGGGAATCCAATCGACTCATGAACACTGAAGCTTTCTTT.

The chain has TRBV28 and TRBJ2-7; no reliable D call. The CDR3 covers 13 residues. Germline CDR1 is MDHEN and CDR2 is SYDVKM. Trimming took off 7 bases at V and 0 bases at J, with 10 bases between the two ends. DNA for the CDR3: TGTGCCAGCAACGCAGGCTACTCCTACGAGCAGTACTTC. Protein: CASNAGYSYEQYF.

This chain joins TRBV21-1 and TRBJ2-7; the listed D gene, TRBD1, was not tested against the DNA. TRBV21-1 is marked as a pseudogene. The CDR3 covers 13 residues. The CDR3 loop reads CASSGTGGDEQYF. The CDR3 nucleotides read TGTGCCAGCAGCGGGACAGGGGGCGACGAGCAGTACTTC.

V gene TRBV28 combines with J gene TRBJ2-7; D remains unclear. The CDR3 has 12 amino acids. Germline V gene data show CDR1 as MDHEN and CDR2 as SYDVKM. Trimming shortened V by 6 bases and J by 2 bases, and 8 bases separated the two germline ends. The CDR3 region has the DNA TGTGCCAGCAGCCAGAATGCCTACGAGCAGTACTTC. This translates into CASSQNAYEQYF.

This clone was seen once. V gene TRBV6-6 combines with J gene TRBJ2-2; D may be TRBD1 (7 bases). CDR3 length: 16 residues. The V end lost 11 bases, the J end lost 1 base, and 20 bases lay between the germline ends. The germline V gene encodes CDR1 MNHNY and CDR2 SVGAGI (reference sequence). CDR3 coding DNA: TGTGCCCTCTCCGGGAGACAGGGTGTGAACACCGGGGAGCTGTTTTTT. Protein sequence: CALSGRQGVNTGELFF.

The rearrangement links TRBV6-1 to TRBJ2-5, with 11 bases that match TRBD2. This CDR3 comprises 18 residues. The ends lost 0 bases at V and 0 bases at J; junction bases unmatched: 6. From germline, CDR1 is MNHNS and CDR2 SASEGT. CDR3 bases: TGTGCCAGCAGTGAAGCTTTGGGGACTAGCGGCTACCAAGAGACCCAGTACTTC. Protein sequence: CASSEALGTSGYQETQYF.

This clone was picked up one time. The V call is TRBV7-2, the J call TRBJ1-5; TRBD1 matches at 8 bases. The CDR3 spans 15 residues. Germline CDR1 and CDR2: SGHTA and FQGNSA. After removal of 3 bases from V and 3 bases from J, the junction contained 4 bases not matched to a gene. CDR3 residues: CASSLAGGYNQPQHF. CDR3 in DNA: TGTGCCAGCAGCTTGGCAGGGGGCTACAATCAGCCCCAGCATTTT.

This rearrangement joins TRBV7-2 to TRBJ2-3; possible D gene TRBD1, 6 bases. In germline, CDR1 is SGHTA, CDR2 FQGNSA. The CDR3 consists of 15 residues. V was shortened by 2 bases and J by 6 bases, with 15 bases between the two germline ends. The chain's CDR3 is CASSLKGGSTDTQYF. The CDR3 DNA follows: TGTGCCAGCAGCTTAAAAGGGGGTTCCACGGATACGCAGTATTTT.

This clone turned up a few times. The rearrangement uses TRBV2 and TRBJ2-4, with a tentative D call TRBD2 (5 bases). Trimming cost V 6 bases and J 2 bases, with 11 bases left between them. The CDR3 has 14 residues. Germline V gene data show CDR1 as SNHLY and CDR2 as FYNNEI. CDR3: CASRVRGTKNIQYF. The CDR3 coding sequence is TGTGCCAGCAGGGTCCGGGGTACCAAAAACATTCAGTACTTC.

The V and J genes are TRBV5-4 and TRBJ2-2, with 9 bases lining up with TRBD2. This CDR3 has 16 amino acids. Unmatched junction bases numbered 3, after V lost 3 bases and J lost 0 bases. Per the germline V gene, CDR1 is SGHNT and CDR2 is YYREEE (reference sequence). In nucleotides, the CDR3 is TGTGCCAGCAGCTGGGCGGGGGGGCCGAACACCGGGGAGCTGTTTTTT. This encodes CASSWAGGPNTGELFF.

This chain links TRBV29-1 with TRBJ2-1; the match to TRBD2 covers 14 bases. In germline, CDR1 is SQVTM, CDR2 ANQGSEA. This CDR3 spans 18 amino acids. V was pared by 6 bases and J by 7 bases, with 17 bases of the junction left unmatched. CDR3 bases: TGCAGCGTCTTCTTGATATTCGGACTAGCGGGGGGATATAATGAGCAGTTCTTC. It translates to CSVFLIFGLAGGYNEQFF.

The genes are TRBV6-5 and TRBJ2-2; D is possibly TRBD1 (5 bases). The germline CDR1 and CDR2 sequences are MNHEY and SVGAGI. This CDR3 spans 12 amino acids. V was shortened by 1 base and J by 10 bases, with 7 bases between the two germline ends. The CDR3 nucleotides are TGTGCCAGCAGTTACTATGGACAGGAGCTGTTTTTT. Its protein product is CASSYYGQELFF.

This clone was seen more than once but under ten times. The chain links TRBV28 to TRBJ2-7, with D possibly being TRBD2 (7 bases). Trimming removed 5 bases from V and 3 bases from J, with 17 bases in between. The germline V gene encodes CDR1 MDHEN and CDR2 SYDVKM. This CDR3 has 15 residues. The CDR3 sequence: CASSPGGGGFYEQYF. CDR3 bases: TGTGCCAGCAGTCCTGGGGGGGGCGGGTTCTACGAGCAGTACTTC.

The rearrangement joins TRBV6-5 to TRBJ2-1; the D is unclear. There are 14 residues in the CDR3. V was cut by 6 bases and J by 3 bases, with 12 bases left in between. Germline V lookup: CDR1 MNHEY, CDR2 SVGAGI. Here the CDR3 reads CASSPRSVYNEQFF. The DNA of the CDR3 is TGTGCCAGCAGCCCCCGGAGTGTCTACAATGAGCAGTTCTTC.

This chain connects TRBV7-2 to TRBJ1-5; 7 bases are a match to TRBD1. Germline V gene sequence: CDR1 SGHTA, CDR2 FQGNSA. The CDR3 is made up of 15 amino acids. The junction had 4 bases not matched to a gene; V was cut back by 3 bases and J by 2 bases. Here the CDR3 reads CASSFIGQGNQPQHF. The CDR3 nucleotides are TGTGCCAGCAGCTTTATTGGACAGGGCAATCAGCCCCAGCATTTT.

This clone was picked up one time. The CDR3 reads CASSERTGASGELFF. The CDR3 nucleotides read TGTGCCAGCAGTGAAAGGACAGGGGCTTCCGGGGAGCTGTTTTTT. V is TRBV2 and J is TRBJ2-2; 9 nucleotides align to TRBD1. The CDR3 is made up of 15 amino acids. Trimming took 2 bases from V and 6 from J; bases not matched to a gene: 4. CDR1 and CDR2 from the germline V gene are SNHLY and FYNNEI.

This rearrangement joins TRBV28 to TRBJ2-7, with 10 positions matching TRBD2. CDR3 length equals 11 residues. The ends lost 7 bases at V and 9 bases at J; junction bases unmatched: 3. Germline V gene sequence: CDR1 MDHEN, CDR2 SYDVKM. This chain's CDR3 is CASTSGSLQYF. DNA of the CDR3: TGTGCCAGCACTAGCGGGAGCCTGCAGTACTTC.

The J gene is TRBJ1-1, the V gene TRBV7-2; no clear D. Trimming shortened V by 2 bases and J by 0 bases, and 4 bases separated the two germline ends. From germline, CDR1 is SGHTA and CDR2 FQGNSA. This CDR3 is 13 amino acids long. CDR3 sequence reads: CASSLQMNTEAFF. DNA of the CDR3: TGTGCCAGCAGCTTACAGATGAACACTGAAGCTTTCTTT.

The chain links TRBV2 to TRBJ1-1, with D hard to call. V was clipped by 4 bases and J by 4 bases, with 10 bases between them. This CDR3 spans 13 amino acids. Germline assignment: CDR1 SNHLY and CDR2 FYNNEI. The CDR3 bases are TGTGCCAGCAGTGGGGGAGGGAGCACTGAAGCTTTCTTT. Translated: CASSGGGSTEAFF.